This TCR beta chain was sequenced during a study of Ad26.COV2.S vaccination and SARS-CoV-2 variants (dated by TCRdb to 2020 to 2022). General notes on the study: Donors in the vaccine arm were drawn from COV1001, a phase I-IIa trial of Ad26.COV2.S in healthy adults that was multicentre, randomized, double-blind and placebo-controlled. Blinding of investigators to trial group allocation was maintained during experiments and outcome assessment. Trial participants were randomized into five groups of five: low-dose or high-dose Ad26.COV2.S given once or twice, or placebo on both occasions. Ad26.COV2.S was administered intramuscularly at a dose of 5x10^10 or 1x10^11 viral particles, either as one shot or as two shots given 56 days apart. The TCR-sequenced set comprised around 30 samples: approximately 19 Ad26.COV2.S vaccine recipients, 5 placebo recipients and 8 SARS-CoV-2 convalescent individuals. Sequencing of the TCRbeta repertoire served to evaluate the specificity and breadth of SARS-CoV-2-reactive T cell receptors following Ad26.COV2.S vaccination. The research as a whole found: The authors noted that total T cell responses may have been underestimated by the TCR breadth and depth analyses. Compared with placebo recipients, Ad26.COV2.S recipients showed higher spike-specific TCR breadth (P = 0.0014). The study was not powered for comparison of responses between vaccine doses or regimens. Vaccine and placebo recipients had comparable non-spike TCR breadth, which fits with the vaccine containing only spike. Substantial breadth of spike-specific CD8+ and CD4+ T cell responses was reported after vaccination.

Points on this clone: Its antigen remains undetermined. No much larger clone exists at a distance of one base, and base qualities are not known.

TCRbeta CDR3 regions were sequenced with the immunoSEQ Assay. After extraction, genomic DNA underwent amplification by bias-controlled multiplex PCR, followed by high-throughput sequencing. The study's own analysis went as follows. To quantify the absolute abundance of each unique TCRbeta CDR3 region, sequences were collapsed and filtered. T cell fraction was estimated by normalization of TCRbeta template counts to usable DNA, with usable DNA being measured through amplification of reference genes present in all nucleated cells. Repertoire TCRs were annotated as SARS-CoV-2-specific by exact matching of V gene, CDR3 amino acid sequence and J gene to a known reactive TCR set. The reference SARS-CoV-2 TCR set was obtained from MIRA and was filtered for enrichment in COVID-19-positive ImmuneCODE repertoires, whereby public or cross-reactive TCRs were removed. Using the MIRA antigens, annotated TCRs were further analysed by specific ORF or by position within an ORF. Depth was the summed frequency of annotated unique rearrangements, while breadth was defined as annotated unique rearrangements over total unique productive rearrangements. Two-sided Wilcoxon rank-sum tests were applied when comparing TCR breadth between groups. TCRdb provides this immuneACCESS table in a form limited to in-frame rearrangements. Some clones are lacking; in checked studies, under half of them reflect an unresolved V gene, and why the rest are absent is not known. The DNA gave D and trimming, while V, J and clone size come from that table. The sample table contains over 300,000 clones; only one count was recorded for 83% of them. The ten largest clones add up to just under 7.5% of the sample.

The treatment or condition label of this sample denotes: some 19 received Ad26.COV2.S at low or high dose, single or two shots; a few received placebo; per-sample allocation not given. Repertoires of vaccine and placebo recipients were sequenced from samples collected on day 63 after the first injection. In Cohort 1b, about 25 adults aged 18-55 years were enrolled at a single site in Boston, USA, between 29 July and 7 August 2020. Ad26.COV2.S was a replication-incompetent adenovirus type 26 vector expressing a prefusion-stabilized SARS-CoV-2 spike protein from the original Wuhan strain. As encoded in the germline V gene (reference sequence), CDR1 is SEHNR while CDR2 is FQNEAQ. V has 2 bases trimmed and J has 4 bases trimmed; junction bases matching no gene number 6. The CDR3 starts with the cysteine, ends with the phenylalanine, and has 16 residues. Only the CDR3 region is kept as DNA, spanning 48 bases read in frame from base 1.

The chain links TRBV7-9 with TRBJ2-2; the central 8 bases match TRBD1. The specimen comprised peripheral blood, sampled in a trial of Ad26.COV2.S vaccine versus placebo. This sequence originates from a person between 18 and 59 years old who received the Ad26.COV2.S COVID-19 vaccine or a placebo. The sequenced DNA is TGTGCCAGCAGCTTATGGAGCACAGGGGGCACCGGGGAGCTGTTTTTT. It translates as CASSLWSTGGTGELFF.